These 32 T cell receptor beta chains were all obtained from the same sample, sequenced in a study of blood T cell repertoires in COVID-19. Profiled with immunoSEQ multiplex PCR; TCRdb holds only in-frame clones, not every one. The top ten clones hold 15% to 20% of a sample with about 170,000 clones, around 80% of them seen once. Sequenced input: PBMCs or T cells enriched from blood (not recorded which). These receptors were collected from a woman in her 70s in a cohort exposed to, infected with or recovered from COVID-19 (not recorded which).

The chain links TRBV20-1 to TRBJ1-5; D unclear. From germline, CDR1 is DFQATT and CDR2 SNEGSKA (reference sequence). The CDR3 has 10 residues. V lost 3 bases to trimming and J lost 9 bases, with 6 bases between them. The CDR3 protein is CSASVRPQHF. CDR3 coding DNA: TGCAGTGCTAGTGTCAGGCCCCAGCATTTT.

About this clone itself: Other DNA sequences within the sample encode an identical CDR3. The CDR3 loop is CASSLGQDNEQFF. The DNA of the CDR3 is TGCGCCAGCAGCTTGGGGCAAGACAATGAGCAGTTCTTC. The J gene is TRBJ2-1, the V gene TRBV5-1; D is ambiguous. This CDR3 is built from 13 residues. Germline V gene lookup returns CDR1 SGHRS and CDR2 YFSETQ. V dropped 0 bases and J dropped 5 bases, with 6 bases sitting between them.

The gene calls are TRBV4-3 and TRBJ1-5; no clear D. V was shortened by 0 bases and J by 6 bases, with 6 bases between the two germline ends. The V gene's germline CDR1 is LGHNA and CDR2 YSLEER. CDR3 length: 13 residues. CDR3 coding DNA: TGCGCCAGCAGCCAAGATGTATTTCAGCCCCAGCATTTT. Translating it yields CASSQDVFQPQHF.

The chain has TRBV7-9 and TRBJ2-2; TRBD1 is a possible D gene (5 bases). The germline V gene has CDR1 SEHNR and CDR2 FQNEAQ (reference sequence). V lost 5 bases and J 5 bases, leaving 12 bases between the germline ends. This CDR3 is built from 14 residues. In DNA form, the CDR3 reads TGTGCCAGCAGCGTCTCCAGGGAAACCGGGGAGCTGTTTTTT. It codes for CASSVSRETGELFF.

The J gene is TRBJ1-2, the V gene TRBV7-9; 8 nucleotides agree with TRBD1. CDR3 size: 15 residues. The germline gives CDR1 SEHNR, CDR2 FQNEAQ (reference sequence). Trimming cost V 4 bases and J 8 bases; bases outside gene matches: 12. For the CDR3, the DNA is TGTGCCAGCAGCTCAACAGGGGGTCGGGGCTACGGCTACACCTTC. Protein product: CASSSTGGRGYGYTF.

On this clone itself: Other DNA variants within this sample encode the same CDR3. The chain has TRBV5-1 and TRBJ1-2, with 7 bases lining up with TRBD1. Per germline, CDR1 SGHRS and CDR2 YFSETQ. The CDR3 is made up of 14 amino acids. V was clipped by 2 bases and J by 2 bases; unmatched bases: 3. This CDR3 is CASSLLQGNYGYTF. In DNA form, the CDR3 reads TGCGCCAGCAGCTTACTACAGGGGAACTATGGCTACACCTTC.

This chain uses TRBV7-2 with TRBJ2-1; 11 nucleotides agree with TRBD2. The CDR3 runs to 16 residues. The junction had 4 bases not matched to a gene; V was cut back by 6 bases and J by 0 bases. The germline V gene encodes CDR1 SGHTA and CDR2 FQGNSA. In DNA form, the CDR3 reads TGTGCCAGCAGGACTAGCGGGGCCAGCTCCTACAATGAGCAGTTCTTC. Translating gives CASRTSGASSYNEQFF.

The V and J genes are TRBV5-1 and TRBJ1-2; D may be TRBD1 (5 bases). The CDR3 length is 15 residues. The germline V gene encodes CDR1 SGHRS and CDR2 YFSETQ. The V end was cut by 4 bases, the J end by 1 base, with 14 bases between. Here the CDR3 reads CASSQSAGNNYGYTF. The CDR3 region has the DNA TGCGCCAGCAGCCAATCGGCAGGGAATAACTATGGCTACACCTTC.

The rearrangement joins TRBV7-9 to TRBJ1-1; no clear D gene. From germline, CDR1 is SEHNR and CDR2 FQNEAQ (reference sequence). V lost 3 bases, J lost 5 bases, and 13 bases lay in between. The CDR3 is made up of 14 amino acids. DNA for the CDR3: TGTGCCAGCAGCTTCGGAGGGAGTAGTACTGAAGCTTTCTTT. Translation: CASSFGGSSTEAFF.

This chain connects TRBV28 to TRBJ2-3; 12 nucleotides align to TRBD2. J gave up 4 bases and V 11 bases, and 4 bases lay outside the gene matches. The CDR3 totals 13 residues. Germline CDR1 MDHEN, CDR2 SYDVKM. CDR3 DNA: TGTGCCGGGCGGACTAGCGGGGCAGATACGCAGTATTTT. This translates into CAGRTSGADTQYF. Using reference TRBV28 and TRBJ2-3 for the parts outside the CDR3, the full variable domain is DVKVTQSSRYLVKRTGEKVFLECVQDMDHENMFWYRQDPGLGLRLIYFSYDVKMKEKGDIPEGYSVSREKKERFSLILESASTNQTSMYLCAGRTSGADTQYFGPGTRLTVL.

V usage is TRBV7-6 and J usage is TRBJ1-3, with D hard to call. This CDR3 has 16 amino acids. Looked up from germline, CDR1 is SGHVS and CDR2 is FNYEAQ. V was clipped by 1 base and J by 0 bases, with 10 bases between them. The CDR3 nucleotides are TGTGCCAGCAGCTTAGGGGCGGGGAGCTCTGGAAACACCATATATTTT. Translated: CASSLGAGSSGNTIYF.

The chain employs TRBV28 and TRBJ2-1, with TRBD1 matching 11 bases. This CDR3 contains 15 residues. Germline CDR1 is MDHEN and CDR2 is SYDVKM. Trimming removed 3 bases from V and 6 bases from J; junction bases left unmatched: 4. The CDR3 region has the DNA TGTGCCAGCAGTTTCCCGGACAGGGGGCTCAATGAGCAGTTCTTC. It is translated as CASSFPDRGLNEQFF.

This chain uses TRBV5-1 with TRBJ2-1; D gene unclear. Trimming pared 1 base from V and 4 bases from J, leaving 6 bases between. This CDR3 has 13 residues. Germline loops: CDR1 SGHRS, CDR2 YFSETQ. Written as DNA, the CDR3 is TGCGCCAGCAGCTTGAACAGTTACAATGAGCAGTTCTTC. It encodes CASSLNSYNEQFF.

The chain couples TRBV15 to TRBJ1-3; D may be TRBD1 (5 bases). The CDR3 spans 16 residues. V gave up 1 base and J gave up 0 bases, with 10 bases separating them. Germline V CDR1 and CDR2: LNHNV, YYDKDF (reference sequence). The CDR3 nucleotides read TGTGCCACCAGCAGAGGTGACAGCTTCTCTGGAAACACCATATATTTT. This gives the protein CATSRGDSFSGNTIYF. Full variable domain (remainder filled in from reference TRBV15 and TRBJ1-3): DAMVIQNPRYQVTQFGKPVTLSCSQTLNHNVMYWYQQKSSQAPKLLFHYYDKDFNNEADTPDNFQSRRPNTSFCFLDIRSPGLGDTAMYLCATSRGDSFSGNTIYFGEGSWLTVV.

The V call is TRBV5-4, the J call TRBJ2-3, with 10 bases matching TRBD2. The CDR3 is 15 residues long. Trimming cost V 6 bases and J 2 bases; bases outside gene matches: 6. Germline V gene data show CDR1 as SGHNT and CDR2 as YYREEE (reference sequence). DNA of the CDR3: TGTGCCAGCAACAGCGGGGGGGGTCTCACAGATACGCAGTATTTT. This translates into CASNSGGGLTDTQYF.

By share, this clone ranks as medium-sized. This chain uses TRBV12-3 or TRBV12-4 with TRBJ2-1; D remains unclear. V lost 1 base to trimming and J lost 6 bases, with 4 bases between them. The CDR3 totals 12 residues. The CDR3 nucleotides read TGTGCCAGCAGTTTAGTCCTCAATGAGCAGTTCTTC. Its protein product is CASSLVLNEQFF.

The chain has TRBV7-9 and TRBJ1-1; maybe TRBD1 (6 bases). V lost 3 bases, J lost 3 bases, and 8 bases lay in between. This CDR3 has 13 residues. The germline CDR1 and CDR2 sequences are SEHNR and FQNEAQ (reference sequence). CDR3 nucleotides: TGTGCCAGCAGCTTCGGACAGTACACTGAAGCTTTCTTT. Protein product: CASSFGQYTEAFF.

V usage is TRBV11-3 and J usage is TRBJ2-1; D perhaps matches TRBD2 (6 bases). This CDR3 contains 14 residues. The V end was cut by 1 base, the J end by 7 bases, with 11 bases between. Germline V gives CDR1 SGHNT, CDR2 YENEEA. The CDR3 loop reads CASSLAGVMNEQFF. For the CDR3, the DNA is TGTGCCAGCAGCTTAGCGGGAGTAATGAATGAGCAGTTCTTC.

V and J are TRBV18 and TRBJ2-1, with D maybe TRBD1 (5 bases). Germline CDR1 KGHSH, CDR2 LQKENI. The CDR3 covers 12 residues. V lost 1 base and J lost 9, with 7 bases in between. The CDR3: CASSPRQFEQFF. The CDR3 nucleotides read TGTGCCAGCTCACCACGACAGTTTGAGCAGTTCTTC.

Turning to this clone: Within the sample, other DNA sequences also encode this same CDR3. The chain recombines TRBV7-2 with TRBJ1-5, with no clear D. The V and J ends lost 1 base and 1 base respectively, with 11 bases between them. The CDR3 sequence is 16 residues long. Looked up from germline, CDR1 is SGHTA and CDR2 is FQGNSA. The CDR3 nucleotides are TGTGCCAGCAGCTTAGTAGGAGGAAGGAGCAATCAGCCCCAGCATTTT. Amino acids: CASSLVGGRSNQPQHF.

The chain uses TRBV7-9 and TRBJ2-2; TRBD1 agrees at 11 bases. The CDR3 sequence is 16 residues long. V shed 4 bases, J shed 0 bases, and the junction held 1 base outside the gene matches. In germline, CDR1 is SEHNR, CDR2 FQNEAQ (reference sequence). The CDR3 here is CASSWGQGANTGELFF. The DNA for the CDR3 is TGTGCCAGCAGCTGGGGACAGGGGGCGAACACCGGGGAGCTGTTTTTT. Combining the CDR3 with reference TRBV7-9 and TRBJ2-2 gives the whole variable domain DTGVSQNPRHKITKRGQNVTFRCDPISEHNRLYWYRQTLGQGPEFLTYFQNEAQLEKSRLLSDRFSAERPKGSFSTLEIQRTEQGDSAMYLCASSWGQGANTGELFFGEGSRLTVL.

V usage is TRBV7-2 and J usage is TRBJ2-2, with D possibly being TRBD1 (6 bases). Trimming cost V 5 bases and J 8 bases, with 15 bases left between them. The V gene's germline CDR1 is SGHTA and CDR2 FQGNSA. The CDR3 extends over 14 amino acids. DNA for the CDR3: TGTGCCAGCAGCATAAGGGGGAGCTCGGGGGAGCTGTTTTTT. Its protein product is CASSIRGSSGELFF.

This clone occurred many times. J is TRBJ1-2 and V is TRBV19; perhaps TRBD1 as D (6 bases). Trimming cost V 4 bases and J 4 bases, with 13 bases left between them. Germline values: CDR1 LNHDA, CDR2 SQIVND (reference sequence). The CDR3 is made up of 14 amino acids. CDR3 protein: CASSTYGQLYGYTF. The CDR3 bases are TGTGCCAGTAGTACCTACGGACAGCTCTATGGCTACACCTTC.

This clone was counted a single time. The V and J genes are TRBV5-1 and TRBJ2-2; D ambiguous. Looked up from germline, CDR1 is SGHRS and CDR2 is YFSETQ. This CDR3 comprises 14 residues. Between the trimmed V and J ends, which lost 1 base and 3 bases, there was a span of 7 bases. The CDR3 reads CASSLLADTGELFF. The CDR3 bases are TGCGCCAGCAGCTTGTTGGCCGACACCGGGGAGCTGTTTTTT.

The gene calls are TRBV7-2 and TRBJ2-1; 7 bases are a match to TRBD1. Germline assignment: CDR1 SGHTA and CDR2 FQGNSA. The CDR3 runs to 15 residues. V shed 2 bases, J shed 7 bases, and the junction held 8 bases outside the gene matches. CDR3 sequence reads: CASSLWVGGQNEQFF. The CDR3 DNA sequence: TGTGCCAGCAGCTTATGGGTAGGGGGCCAAAATGAGCAGTTCTTC.

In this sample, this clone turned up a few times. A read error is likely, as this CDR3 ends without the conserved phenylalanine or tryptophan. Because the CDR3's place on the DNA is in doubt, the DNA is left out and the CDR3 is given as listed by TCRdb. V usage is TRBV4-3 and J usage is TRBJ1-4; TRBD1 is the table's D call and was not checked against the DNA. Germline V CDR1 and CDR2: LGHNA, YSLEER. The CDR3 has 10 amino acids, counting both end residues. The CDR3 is CASSQDTRQV.

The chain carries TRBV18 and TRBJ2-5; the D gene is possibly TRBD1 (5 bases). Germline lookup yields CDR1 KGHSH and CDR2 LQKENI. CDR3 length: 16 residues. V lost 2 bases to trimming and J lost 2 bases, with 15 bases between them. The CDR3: CASSPFQGGLQETQYF. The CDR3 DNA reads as TGTGCCAGCTCACCATTTCAGGGCGGCCTACAAGAGACCCAGTACTTC.

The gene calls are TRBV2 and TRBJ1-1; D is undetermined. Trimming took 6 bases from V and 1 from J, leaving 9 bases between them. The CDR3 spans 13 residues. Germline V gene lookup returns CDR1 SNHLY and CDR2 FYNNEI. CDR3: CASRVDTNTEAFF. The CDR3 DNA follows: TGTGCCAGCAGAGTAGACACGAACACTGAAGCTTTCTTT.

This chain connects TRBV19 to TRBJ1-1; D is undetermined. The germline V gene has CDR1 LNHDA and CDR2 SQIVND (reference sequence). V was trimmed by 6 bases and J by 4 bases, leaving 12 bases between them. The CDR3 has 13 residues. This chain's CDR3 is CASSPRIVTEAFF. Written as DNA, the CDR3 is TGTGCCAGTAGCCCTAGGATTGTCACTGAAGCTTTCTTT.

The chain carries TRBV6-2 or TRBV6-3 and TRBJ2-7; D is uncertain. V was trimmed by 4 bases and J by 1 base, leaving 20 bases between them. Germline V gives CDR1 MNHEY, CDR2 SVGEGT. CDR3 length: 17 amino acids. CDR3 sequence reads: CASSFPTGGRSSYEQYF. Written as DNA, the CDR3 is TGTGCCAGCAGTTTTCCCACCGGCGGTAGGTCGTCCTACGAGCAGTACTTC.

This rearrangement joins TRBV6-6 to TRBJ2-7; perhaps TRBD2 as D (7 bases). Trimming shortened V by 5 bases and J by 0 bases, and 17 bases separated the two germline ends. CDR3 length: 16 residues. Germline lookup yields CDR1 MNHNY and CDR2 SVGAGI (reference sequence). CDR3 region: CASSRGGATSSYEQYF. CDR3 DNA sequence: TGTGCCAGCAGTCGAGGGGGGGCAACAAGCTCCTACGAGCAGTACTTC.

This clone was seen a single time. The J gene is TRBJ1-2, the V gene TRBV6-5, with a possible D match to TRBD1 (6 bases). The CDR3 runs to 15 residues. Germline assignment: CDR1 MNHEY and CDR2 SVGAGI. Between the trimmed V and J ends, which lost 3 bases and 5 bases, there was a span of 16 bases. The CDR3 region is CASSYAGGAVYGYTF. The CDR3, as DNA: TGTGCCAGCAGTTATGCCGGGGGGGCAGTGTATGGCTACACCTTC.